The 28 T cell receptor beta chains below come from one sample, sequenced in a study of T-cell memory formation after mild COVID-19 (dated by TCRdb to 2020 to 2023). The library came from 5' RACE. TCRdb records Illumina NovaSeq 6000 as the sequencer. TCRdb reanalyzed the raw reads on its own, using fastp at Q25 for trimming and MiXCR for clone calling, and kept in-frame beta chains. Records with the same CDR3 protein are collapsed into one entry carrying the most frequent genes and DNA. The sample has approximately 500,000 distinct CDR3 sequences on record, roughly 25% of them singletons. The ten largest clonotypes hold around 12% of the sample. Sequencing used PBMCs or a T cell subset sorted from them (not recorded which). These receptors all stem from an adult woman who had mild COVID-19 (a few samples of this study predate the infection). The sample titles of this study are shuffled in the database, so cell type and time point are left out; the donor was told from shared clones.

This clonotype was found a few times. V and J are TRBV7-9 and TRBJ2-7; 7 bases are a match to TRBD1. V lost 4 bases, J lost 6 bases, and 9 bases stayed unmatched. The CDR3 is 14 amino acids. In germline, CDR1 is SEHNR, CDR2 FQNEAQ (reference sequence). The CDR3 DNA is TGTGCCAGCAGCTCACGACAGGGACCCTCCGAGCAGTACTTC. Its translation is CASSSRQGPSEQYF.

This clonotype has more than one count but fewer than ten. The rearrangement links TRBV4-1 to TRBJ1-2; possibly TRBD1 for D (6 bases). Trimming stripped 0 bases from V and 8 bases from J, with 19 bases between. CDR3 length: 16 residues. Germline-derived CDR1 and CDR2 are MGHRA and YSYEKL. The CDR3 nucleotides read TGCGCCAGCAGCCAAGAGGAACAGGGATTTGCGGCAGGCTACACCTTC. It codes for CASSQEEQGFAAGYTF.

V is TRBV6-2 or TRBV6-3 and J is TRBJ1-5; D unresolved. V was trimmed by 2 bases and J by 3 bases, leaving 8 bases between them. Germline CDR1 MNHEY, CDR2 SVGEGT. This CDR3 region has 14 residues. CDR3 coding DNA: TGTGCCAGCAGTTACGTCCAGACCAATCAGCCCCAGCATTTT. Its protein is CASSYVQTNQPQHF.

This chain uses TRBV10-3 with TRBJ1-2; a possible D gene is TRBD1 (6 bases). CDR1 is ENHRY and CDR2 is SYGVKD in the germline V gene. CDR3 length: 15 amino acids. Between the trimmed V and J ends, which lost 0 bases and 4 bases, there was a span of 12 bases. The CDR3 DNA reads as TGTGCCATCAGTGAGTCGGTCACAGGGTTCTATGGCTACACCTTC. This encodes CAISESVTGFYGYTF.

This clonotype was observed a handful of times. The chain has TRBV11-2 and TRBJ2-2; D may correspond to TRBD1 or TRBD2 (5 bases each). Trimming cost V 1 base and J 4 bases, with 7 bases left between them. CDR1 is SGHAT, CDR2 FQNNGV, per germline. The CDR3 spans 14 residues. The CDR3 loop reads CASSLVGVTGELFF. CDR3 nucleotides: TGTGCCAGCAGCTTAGTGGGGGTCACCGGGGAGCTGTTTTTT.

The chain is built from TRBV7-8 and TRBJ2-1; 10 nucleotides align to TRBD2. V lost 5 bases and J lost 7; bases outside the gene matches: 8. The CDR3 spans 15 residues. Germline V CDR1 and CDR2: SGHVS, FQNEAQ. The CDR3 region has the DNA TGTGCCAGCAGCCCGCCCAGCGGGAGGGGGAATGAGCAGTTCTTC. Translated, it gives CASSPPSGRGNEQFF.

The V call is TRBV29-1, the J call TRBJ2-5, with D possibly called TRBD1 or TRBD2 (6 bases each). Germline V CDR1 and CDR2: SQVTM, ANQGSEA. Trimming removed 3 bases at V and 1 base at J, with 9 bases between. This CDR3 is 13 amino acids long. This chain's CDR3 is CSVEGGFQETQYF. CDR3 DNA: TGCAGCGTTGAGGGGGGCTTCCAAGAGACCCAGTACTTC.

The gene calls are TRBV6-1 and TRBJ2-7; a weak D match, TRBD2 (6 bases). Germline V gene lookup returns CDR1 MNHNS and CDR2 SASEGT. V was clipped by 6 bases and J by 5 bases, with 14 bases between them. This CDR3 spans 13 amino acids. CDR3 residues: CASRAAGTHEQYF. For the CDR3, the DNA is TGTGCCAGCAGGGCCGCGGGGACCCACGAGCAGTACTTC.

This clonotype was detected many times. The rearrangement joins TRBV11-3 to TRBJ1-1; tentatively, D is TRBD1 (5 bases). CDR3 length: 13 amino acids. Between the trimmed V and J ends, which lost 4 bases and 5 bases, there was a span of 11 bases. Per germline, CDR1 SGHNT and CDR2 YENEEA. The CDR3 region has the DNA TGTGCCAGCAGCTCAGGGACGGGGACTGAAGCTTTCTTT. It specifies CASSSGTGTEAFF.

CDR3 in amino acids: CSARRQALDGYTF. The CDR3 nucleotides read TGCAGTGCTAGAAGACAGGCCCTTGATGGCTACACCTTC. The gene calls are TRBV20-1 and TRBJ1-2; tentatively, D is TRBD1 (6 bases). V lost 2 bases and J lost 6, with 13 bases in between. In germline, CDR1 is DFQATT, CDR2 SNEGSKA (reference sequence). The CDR3 runs to 13 residues.

This chain links TRBV5-1 with TRBJ2-7; the D is unclear. Germline assignment: CDR1 SGHRS and CDR2 YFSETQ. Trimming took 4 bases from V and 3 from J, leaving 8 bases between them. This CDR3 comprises 12 residues. CDR3 nucleotide sequence: TGCGCCAGCAGCCAATCGAACTACGAGCAGTACTTC. It translates to CASSQSNYEQYF.

This chain joins TRBV12-3 or TRBV12-4 and TRBJ1-1; 7 nucleotides agree with TRBD1. With 2 bases clipped from V and 1 base from J, the junction kept 7 bases outside the gene matches. This CDR3 comprises 16 residues. This CDR3 is CASSLRETGKNTEAFF. The CDR3 region has the DNA TGTGCCAGCAGTTTAAGGGAGACAGGGAAGAACACTGAAGCTTTCTTT.

J is TRBJ1-5 and V is TRBV5-1; perhaps TRBD1 as D (6 bases). V lost 3 bases and J 5 bases, leaving 21 bases between the germline ends. Germline V lookup: CDR1 SGHRS, CDR2 YFSETQ. This CDR3 is 17 amino acids long. CDR3 amino acids: CASSWGPRDNLYQPQHF. In DNA, the CDR3 is TGCGCCAGCAGCTGGGGACCCCGGGACAATCTTTATCAGCCCCAGCATTTT.

The chain combines TRBV7-9 with TRBJ2-7; TRBD2 might be the D (6 bases). CDR3 size: 15 residues. Looked up from germline, CDR1 is SEHNR and CDR2 is FQNEAQ (reference sequence). V was clipped by 5 bases and J by 2 bases, with 16 bases between them. This chain's CDR3 is CASSGGDLLTYEQYF. The CDR3 DNA reads TGTGCCAGCAGCGGAGGGGACTTATTAACCTACGAGCAGTACTTC.

The V and J genes are TRBV3-1 and TRBJ1-2; no clear D. The V end lost 3 bases, the J end lost 8 bases, and 19 bases lay between the germline ends. The CDR3 length is 15 residues. The germline gives CDR1 LGHDT, CDR2 YNNKEL (reference sequence). The DNA for the CDR3 is TGTGCCAGCAGCCAGCTGAACCGGGAGGTGGAAGGCTACACCTTC. Translating gives CASSQLNREVEGYTF.

This clonotype showed up just a few times. The chain recombines TRBV7-9 with TRBJ1-1; 10 positions match TRBD1. The junction had 6 bases not matched to a gene; V was cut back by 3 bases and J by 5 bases. Per germline, CDR1 SEHNR and CDR2 FQNEAQ (reference sequence). The CDR3 has 15 amino acids. CDR3 DNA: TGTGCCAGCAGCTTGCCGGGACAGGGGTTAACTGAAGCTTTCTTT. Residues: CASSLPGQGLTEAFF.

This clonotype has just a few counts. The chain couples TRBV5-4 to TRBJ2-3; 9 nucleotides line up with TRBD1. V dropped 5 bases and J dropped 0; count of bases not matched to a gene: 10. The CDR3 is made up of 17 amino acids. Germline V gene lookup returns CDR1 SGHNT and CDR2 YYREEE (reference sequence). The CDR3 coding sequence is TGTGCCAGCAGTTCTCCCCCGGGACAGGGTAGCACAGATACGCAGTATTTT. Translating gives CASSSPPGQGSTDTQYF.

V and J are TRBV10-3 and TRBJ2-5; 8 positions agree with TRBD2. The CDR3 has 18 residues. With V trimmed by 0 bases and J by 1 base, 10 bases remained unmatched. Germline V gene sequence: CDR1 ENHRY, CDR2 SYGVKD. Written as DNA, the CDR3 is TGTGCCATCAGTGAGTCGTGGGGAGCGGGGGTGAGCCAAGAGACCCAGTACTTC. It codes for CAISESWGAGVSQETQYF.

The V call is TRBV5-1, the J call TRBJ1-3, with 8 bases identical to TRBD1. This CDR3 region has 15 residues. V was clipped by 4 bases and J by 4 bases; unmatched bases: 7. Germline V gene lookup returns CDR1 SGHRS and CDR2 YFSETQ. CDR3 coding DNA: TGCGCCAGCAGCAGACAGGGGACCTCGGGAAACACCATATATTTT. It yields the protein CASSRQGTSGNTIYF.

The chain carries TRBV5-1 and TRBJ2-2, with D maybe TRBD2 (6 bases). Looked up from germline, CDR1 is SGHRS and CDR2 is YFSETQ. CDR3 length equals 16 residues. V lost 1 base to trimming and J lost 1 base, with 11 bases between them. The DNA of the CDR3 is TGCGCCAGCAGCTTGTACCGGGGAGGGAACACCGGGGAGCTGTTTTTT. This encodes CASSLYRGGNTGELFF. Together with reference TRBV5-1 and TRBJ2-2, the CDR3 gives the full variable domain: KAGVTQTPRYLIKTRGQQVTLSCSPISGHRSVSWYQQTPGQGLQFLFEYFSETQRNKGNFPGRFSGRQFSNSRSEMNVSTLELGDSALYLCASSLYRGGNTGELFFGEGSRLTVL.

The chain joins TRBV4-1 to TRBJ1-5, with a possible D match to TRBD1 (5 bases). This CDR3 has 16 residues. The V and J ends lost 0 bases and 5 bases respectively, with 14 bases between them. The V gene's germline CDR1 is MGHRA and CDR2 YSYEKL. As DNA, the CDR3 is TGCGCCAGCAGCCAAGATGAGGGAGGGGCTCATCAGCCCCAGCATTTT. It translates to CASSQDEGGAHQPQHF.

The V and J genes are TRBV19 and TRBJ1-2; D is unclear. CDR3 length: 13 amino acids. Trimming pared 8 bases from V and 4 bases from J, leaving 14 bases between. Germline V CDR1 and CDR2: LNHDA, SQIVND (reference sequence). CDR3 amino acids: CASSEGEGYGYTF. In DNA, the CDR3 is TGTGCCAGTTCCGAGGGAGAAGGCTATGGCTACACCTTC.

The chain carries TRBV6-6 and TRBJ2-6; 9 bases are shared with TRBD1. With V trimmed by 2 bases and J by 0 bases, 2 bases remained unmatched. CDR1 and CDR2 from the germline V gene are MNHNY and SVGAGI (reference sequence). The CDR3 has 17 residues. This CDR3 reads CASSYTGQGSGANVLTF. In nucleotides, the CDR3 is TGTGCCAGCAGTTACACGGGACAGGGCTCTGGGGCCAACGTCCTGACTTTC.

The V and J genes are TRBV5-1 and TRBJ1-3; D gene uncertain. Germline V CDR1 and CDR2: SGHRS, YFSETQ. The length of the CDR3 is 18 residues. V dropped 1 base and J dropped 0 bases, with 17 bases sitting between them. The CDR3 here is CASSLSAPTIYSGNTIYF. For the CDR3, the DNA is TGCGCCAGCAGCTTGTCGGCACCGACAATCTACTCTGGAAACACCATATATTTT.

This clonotype was recorded a few times. The chain recombines TRBV20-1 with TRBJ1-6; 8 bases line up with TRBD1. The germline CDR1 and CDR2 sequences are DFQATT and SNEGSKA (reference sequence). V lost 5 bases to trimming and J lost 10 bases; unmatched junction nucleotides: 7. The CDR3 extends over 13 amino acids. The DNA for the CDR3 is TGCAGTGCTGCGACAGGGGCGGGATCACCCCTCCACTTT. It codes for CSAATGAGSPLHF.

The chain joins TRBV29-1 to TRBJ2-1; D may correspond to TRBD1 or TRBD2 (5 bases each). CDR3 length: 16 residues. V was shortened by 3 bases and J by 1 base, with 16 bases between the two germline ends. Germline V gene lookup returns CDR1 SQVTM and CDR2 ANQGSEA. CDR3 protein: CSVDLRAGRSYNEQFF. The CDR3 DNA reads TGCAGCGTTGACCTCCGAGCAGGGAGATCCTACAATGAGCAGTTCTTC.

The chain recombines TRBV30 with TRBJ1-6; D is undetermined. CDR1 is GTSNPN, CDR2 SVGIG, per germline (reference sequence). V lost 0 bases and J 4 bases, leaving 16 bases between the germline ends. The CDR3 totals 17 residues. The CDR3 reads CAWSVPPRRRYNSPLHF. DNA for the CDR3: TGTGCCTGGAGTGTCCCCCCTCGGCGGCGTTATAATTCACCCCTCCACTTT.

This clonotype appeared a few times. The rearrangement uses TRBV4-3 and TRBJ2-3, with 7 positions matching TRBD2. CDR1 LGHNA and CDR2 YSLEER come from the germline V gene. Trimming took 4 bases from V and 4 from J; bases not matched to a gene: 11. The CDR3 spans 16 residues. CDR3 residues: CASSPSRAGVPDTQYF. The CDR3 DNA reads TGCGCCAGCAGCCCCAGCAGGGCGGGAGTACCAGATACGCAGTATTTT.